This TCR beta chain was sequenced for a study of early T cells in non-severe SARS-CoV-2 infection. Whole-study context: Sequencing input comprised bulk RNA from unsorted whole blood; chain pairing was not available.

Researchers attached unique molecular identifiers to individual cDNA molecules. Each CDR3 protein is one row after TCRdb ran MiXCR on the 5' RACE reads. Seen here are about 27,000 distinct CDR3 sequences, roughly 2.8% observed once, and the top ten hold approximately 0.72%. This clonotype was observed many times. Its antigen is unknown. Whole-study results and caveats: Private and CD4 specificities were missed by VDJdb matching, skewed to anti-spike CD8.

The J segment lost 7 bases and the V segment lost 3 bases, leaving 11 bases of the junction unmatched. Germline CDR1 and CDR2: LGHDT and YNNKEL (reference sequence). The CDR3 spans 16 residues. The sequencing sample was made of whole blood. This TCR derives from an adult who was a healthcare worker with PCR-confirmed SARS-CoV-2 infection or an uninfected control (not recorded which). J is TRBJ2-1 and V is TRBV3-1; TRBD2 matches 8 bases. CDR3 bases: TGTGCCAGCAGCCAGAAAGCGGGGGTCCTTTGGAATGAGCAGTTCTTC. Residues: CASSQKAGVLWNEQFF.